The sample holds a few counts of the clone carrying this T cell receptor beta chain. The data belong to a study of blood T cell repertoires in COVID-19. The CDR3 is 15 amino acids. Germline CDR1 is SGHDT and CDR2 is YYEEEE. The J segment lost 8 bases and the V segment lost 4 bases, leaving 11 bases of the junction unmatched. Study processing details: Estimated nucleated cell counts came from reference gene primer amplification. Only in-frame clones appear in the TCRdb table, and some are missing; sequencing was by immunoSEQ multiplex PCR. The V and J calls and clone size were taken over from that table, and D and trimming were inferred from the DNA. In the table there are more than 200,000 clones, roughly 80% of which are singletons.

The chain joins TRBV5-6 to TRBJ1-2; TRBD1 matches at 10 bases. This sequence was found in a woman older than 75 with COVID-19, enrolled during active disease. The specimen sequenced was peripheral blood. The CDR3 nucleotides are TGTGCCAGCAGCCGGCGGGACAGGGGAACGGGCGGCTACACCTTC. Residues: CASSRRDRGTGGYTF.